The 30 T cell receptor beta chains given below trace back to one sample, sequenced in a study of low-dose radiotherapy and immunotherapy resistance in tumors. Alpha and beta chains were covered, as first-strand cDNA relied on TRAV- and TRBV-specific primers. PCR amplification of the TCRs was performed with Phusion for 20 to 25 PCR cycles, and it relied on a constant-region primer together with a V-primer adapter. TCRdb fed the reads into MiXCR, producing one record per CDR3 protein. Among 6,500 to 8,500 distinct CDR3 sequences listed, roughly 82% were seen once. The receptor set was obtained from a human donor with advanced metastatic prostate, ovarian, gallbladder or colorectal cancer (not recorded which). This table probably holds off-target reads from a library built for another chain.

This clonotype was counted between two and nine times. The CDR3 protein is CASSPLGNTEAFF. The CDR3 bases are TGTGCCAGCAGCCCGCTGGGGAACACTGAAGCTTTCTTT. This chain connects TRBV7-2 to TRBJ1-1; D not resolved. The V gene's germline CDR1 is SGHTA and CDR2 FQGNSA. Trimming pared 5 bases from V and 1 base from J, leaving 8 bases between. CDR3 length equals 13 residues.

The V call is TRBV29-1, the J call TRBJ2-1; no clear D gene. The CDR3 runs 11 residues. Trimming left V 4 bases short and J 5 bases short, with 6 bases between. Per germline, CDR1 SQVTM and CDR2 ANQGSEA. CDR3 region: CSVVFDNEQFF. For the CDR3, the DNA is TGCAGCGTTGTTTTCGACAATGAGCAGTTCTTC.

The genes are TRBV11-3 and TRBJ2-1, with D perhaps matching TRBD2 (7 bases). The germline CDR1 and CDR2 sequences are SGHNT and YENEEA. There are 17 residues in the CDR3. The V and J ends lost 5 bases and 8 bases respectively, with 25 bases between them. For the CDR3, the DNA is TGTGCCAGCAGCGAGCCTCTTGGGGGGGGGCCATCCCATGAGCAGTTCTTC. Amino acids: CASSEPLGGGPSHEQFF.

The chain couples TRBV6-6 to TRBJ2-7, with TRBD1 as a possible D gene (5 bases). The V gene's germline CDR1 is MNHNY and CDR2 SVGAGI (reference sequence). V gave up 0 bases and J gave up 5 bases, with 14 bases separating them. The CDR3 consists of 15 residues. CDR3 protein: CASSYSAGRLDEQYF. The CDR3 bases are TGTGCCAGCAGTTACTCAGCAGGGCGGTTGGACGAGCAGTACTTC.

V gene TRBV19 combines with J gene TRBJ2-1; 9 bases map to TRBD2. Trimming at V came to 10 bases and at J to 8 bases, leaving 9 bases not matched to a gene. Germline CDR1 reads LNHDA; CDR2 reads SQIVND (reference sequence). The length of the CDR3 is 13 residues. The CDR3 protein is CATAGGGEDEQFF. The CDR3 nucleotides are TGTGCCACCGCGGGGGGGGGAGAGGATGAGCAGTTCTTC.

The rearrangement links TRBV30 to TRBJ1-5, with TRBD1 matching 12 bases. Germline values: CDR1 GTSNPN, CDR2 SVGIG (reference sequence). Trimming removed 2 bases from V and 7 bases from J; junction bases left unmatched: 3. This CDR3 is 14 amino acids long. DNA of the CDR3: TGTGCCTGGAGTTCCGGGACAGGGGGCCAGCCCCAGCATTTT. Protein product: CAWSSGTGGQPQHF.

This clonotype was recorded a few times. The chain recombines TRBV12-3 or TRBV12-4 with TRBJ2-5; possibly TRBD2 for D (6 bases). V was cut by 1 base and J by 9 bases, with 12 bases left in between. This CDR3 has 13 amino acids. CDR3 in amino acids: CASSLEGGRAQYF. The DNA for the CDR3 is TGTGCCAGCAGTTTAGAGGGAGGAAGGGCCCAGTACTTC.

This chain connects TRBV6-6 to TRBJ2-3; D is unclear. Germline V gene sequence: CDR1 MNHNY, CDR2 SVGAGI (reference sequence). The CDR3 runs 13 residues. The germline V and J ends were trimmed by 2 bases and 8 bases, with 11 bases remaining between them. In DNA, the CDR3 is TGTGCCAGCAGTTACGAAGGGTCGGGTACGCAGTATTTT. It codes for CASSYEGSGTQYF.

The chain couples TRBV12-5 to TRBJ2-5, with 12 bases that match TRBD2. The CDR3 runs 16 residues. Germline V gene lookup returns CDR1 LGHNT and CDR2 FRNRAP. Trimming took 6 bases from V and 5 from J; bases not matched to a gene: 10. The CDR3 loop is CASGTTSGGPQETQYF. In DNA, the CDR3 is TGTGCTAGTGGGACTACTAGCGGGGGGCCCCAGGAGACCCAGTACTTC.

V is TRBV14 and J is TRBJ1-1; tentative D call: TRBD1 (5 bases). Germline CDR1 and CDR2: SGHDN and FVKESK. This CDR3 is 14 amino acids long. The V gene lost 1 base and the J gene lost 2 bases, with 8 bases spanning the gap. The CDR3: CASSQGQSNTEAFF. CDR3 bases: TGTGCCAGCAGCCAAGGACAGAGTAACACTGAAGCTTTCTTT.

This clonotype was counted a few times. The chain combines TRBV20-1 with TRBJ1-6, with 7 bases identical to TRBD1. V lost 4 bases, J lost 8 bases, and 8 bases stayed unmatched. CDR1 and CDR2 (germline): DFQATT, SNEGSKA (reference sequence). The CDR3 is 14 amino acids. The CDR3 loop reads CSAIQGSTDSPLHF. In DNA form, the CDR3 reads TGCAGTGCTATACAGGGGTCCACTGATTCACCCCTCCACTTT.

The chain is built from TRBV20-1 and TRBJ2-7; 11 nucleotides match TRBD2. Looked up from germline, CDR1 is DFQATT and CDR2 is SNEGSKA (reference sequence). This CDR3 contains 15 residues. The trim removed 5 bases at V and 6 bases at J, leaving 12 bases unmatched. CDR3 nucleotides: TGCAGTGCTGGTACGACTAGCGGGGCTTCCCTCGAGCAGTACTTC. It is translated as CSAGTTSGASLEQYF.

The V and J genes are TRBV18 and TRBJ2-7; D possibly corresponds to TRBD2 (6 bases). The V and J ends lost 2 bases and 0 bases respectively, with 14 bases between them. The CDR3 extends over 16 amino acids. Germline lookup yields CDR1 KGHSH and CDR2 LQKENI. The CDR3 DNA is TGTGCCAGCTCACCAAGGCAGGGACTGGGCTCCTACGAGCAGTACTTC. Protein sequence: CASSPRQGLGSYEQYF. The full variable domain, in which reference TRBV18 and TRBJ2-7 provide the parts outside the CDR3, is NAGVMQNPRHLVRRRGQEARLRCSPMKGHSHVYWYRQLPEEGLKFMVYLQKENIIDESGMPKERFSAEFPKEGPSILRIQQVVRGDSAAYFCASSPRQGLGSYEQYFGPGTRLTVT.

The chain couples TRBV21-1 to TRBJ1-2; the table calls TRBD1, which could not be checked here. TRBV21-1 is a pseudogene. This CDR3 region has 14 residues. Here the CDR3 reads CASSSTREDYGYTF. The DNA of the CDR3 is TGTGCCAGCAGCAGCACCAGGGAAGACTATGGCTACACCTTC.

The V call is TRBV6-2 or TRBV6-3, the J call TRBJ1-6; 7 bases are a match to TRBD1. Looked up from germline, CDR1 is MNHEY and CDR2 is SVGEGT. After removal of 6 bases from V and 1 base from J, the junction contained 12 bases not matched to a gene. CDR3 size: 18 residues. The CDR3 DNA follows: TGTGCCAGCAGCCGAAGGGGACGACAGGGTTCCTATAATTCACCCCTCCACTTT. Encoded protein: CASSRRGRQGSYNSPLHF.

The genes are TRBV12-3 or TRBV12-4 and TRBJ2-3; D ambiguous. This CDR3 spans 15 amino acids. V was trimmed by 0 bases and J by 0 bases, leaving 7 bases between them. This CDR3 is CASSLAFPSTDTQYF. CDR3 in DNA: TGTGCCAGCAGTTTAGCGTTTCCTAGCACAGATACGCAGTATTTT.

The chain recombines TRBV2 with TRBJ1-1; D gene unclear. Germline-derived CDR1 and CDR2 are SNHLY and FYNNEI. V gave up 4 bases and J gave up 4 bases, with 10 bases separating them. The CDR3 is 13 amino acids. As DNA, the CDR3 is TGTGCCAGCAGTGGTGAAGGGAGCACTGAAGCTTTCTTT. Its protein is CASSGEGSTEAFF.

This chain uses TRBV11-2 with TRBJ2-1; a possible D gene is TRBD2 (5 bases). Germline V gene data show CDR1 as SGHAT and CDR2 as FQNNGV. The length of the CDR3 is 15 residues. V was clipped by 4 bases and J by 6 bases, with 16 bases between them. The CDR3 bases are TGTGCCAGCAGCTCACGGGGTGGGTTGGCCAATGAGCAGTTCTTC. It yields the protein CASSSRGGLANEQFF.

This clonotype appeared a few times. The rearrangement uses TRBV6-8 and TRBJ2-7; 12 bases map to TRBD2. From germline, CDR1 is MNHGY and CDR2 SAAAGT. J was trimmed by 4 bases and V by 4 bases; bases with no gene match: 5. This CDR3 contains 15 residues. The CDR3 sequence: CASSLGLAGFYEQYF. CDR3 nucleotide sequence: TGTGCCAGCAGTTTGGGACTAGCGGGTTTTTACGAGCAGTACTTC.

V and J are TRBV11-2 and TRBJ2-3; D possibly corresponds to TRBD2 (5 bases). V was pared by 8 bases and J by 0 bases, with 15 bases between. The CDR3 covers 15 residues. Germline values: CDR1 SGHAT, CDR2 FQNNGV. The CDR3 region is CASSYRGSSTDTQYF. The CDR3 DNA reads as TGTGCCAGCTCCTATCGGGGTTCTAGCACAGATACGCAGTATTTT.

V and J are TRBV5-1 and TRBJ1-1; 8 bases match TRBD1. The CDR3 covers 15 residues. Germline V gives CDR1 SGHRS, CDR2 YFSETQ. J gave up 4 bases and V 5 bases, and 10 bases lay outside the gene matches. The CDR3 protein is CASSSGGITGTEAFF. CDR3 coding DNA: TGCGCCAGCAGTTCAGGGGGCATAACGGGCACTGAAGCTTTCTTT.

The gene calls are TRBV7-9 and TRBJ1-5; the D is unclear. The CDR3 has 15 residues. Germline V gene lookup returns CDR1 SEHNR and CDR2 FQNEAQ (reference sequence). Trimming removed 5 bases at V and 0 bases at J, with 11 bases between. Written as DNA, the CDR3 is TGTGCCAGCAGCCCGCCAGGAACTAGCAATCAGCCCCAGCATTTT. The encoded protein is CASSPPGTSNQPQHF.

This clonotype was found once. One junction end disagrees with the germline gene, perhaps due to a read error. The chain uses TRBV4-1 and TRBJ1-6; D gene uncertain. CDR1 MGHRA and CDR2 YSYEKL come from the germline V gene. This CDR3 comprises 16 residues. CDR3 nucleotides: TGTGCCAGCAGCCAAGATGGTAGGGTTTATAATTCACCCCTCCACTTT. It encodes CASSQDGRVYNSPLHF.

The chain uses TRBV29-1 and TRBJ1-1; no firm D call. V lost 4 bases to trimming and J lost 0 bases, with 9 bases between them. The germline V gene encodes CDR1 SQVTM and CDR2 ANQGSEA. The CDR3 consists of 13 residues. The CDR3 is CSVAARMNTEAFF. The CDR3 nucleotides read TGCAGCGTTGCGGCCAGGATGAACACTGAAGCTTTCTTT. Full variable domain (outside the CDR3, taken from reference TRBV29-1 and TRBJ1-1): SAVISQKPSRDICQRGTSLTIQCQVDSQVTMMFWYRQQPGQSLTLIATANQGSEATYESGFVIDKFPISRPNLTFSTLTVSNMSPEDSSIYLCSVAARMNTEAFFGQGTRLTVV.

The rearrangement uses TRBV5-1 and TRBJ2-7; D is tentatively TRBD1 or TRBD2 (5 bases each). The CDR3 sequence is 16 residues long. V was trimmed by 1 base and J by 5 bases, leaving 19 bases between them. The germline CDR1 and CDR2 sequences are SGHRS and YFSETQ. The CDR3 spells CASSLRGRLEVHEQYF. The CDR3 region has the DNA TGCGCCAGCAGCTTGAGGGGACGACTGGAGGTACACGAGCAGTACTTC.

The chain is built from TRBV7-9 and TRBJ1-5; D gene unclear. The V gene lost 2 bases and the J gene lost 0 bases, with 17 bases spanning the gap. The CDR3 spans 18 residues. In germline, CDR1 is SEHNR, CDR2 FQNEAQ (reference sequence). The CDR3 sequence: CASSLYLPGNHSNQPQHF. Written as DNA, the CDR3 is TGTGCCAGCAGCTTATATTTACCAGGCAATCATAGCAATCAGCCCCAGCATTTT.

V usage is TRBV19 and J usage is TRBJ2-2; 12 nucleotides align to TRBD1. The CDR3 extends over 15 amino acids. Trimming removed 5 bases from V and 7 bases from J; junction bases left unmatched: 5. The germline V gene has CDR1 LNHDA and CDR2 SQIVND (reference sequence). CDR3: CASSSGTGGLGELFF. CDR3 nucleotides: TGTGCCAGTAGTTCCGGGACAGGGGGCCTCGGGGAGCTGTTTTTT.

The chain carries TRBV3-1 and TRBJ2-3; perhaps TRBD2 as D (5 bases). CDR1 is LGHDT, CDR2 YNNKEL, per germline (reference sequence). The length of the CDR3 is 17 residues. The V end was cut by 1 base, the J end by 4 bases, with 18 bases between. The chain's CDR3 is CASSQGRRNRAPDTQYF. CDR3 sequence (DNA): TGTGCCAGCAGCCAAGGGAGGCGAAATCGGGCCCCAGATACGCAGTATTTT.

The chain carries TRBV29-1 and TRBJ1-1; 10 positions match TRBD1. The CDR3 is made up of 14 amino acids. J lost 5 bases, V lost 6 bases, and 9 bases had no gene match. CDR1 and CDR2 (germline): SQVTM, ANQGSEA. The chain's CDR3 is CSVSTGGVGTEAFF. As DNA, the CDR3 is TGCAGCGTCTCGACAGGGGGCGTTGGAACTGAAGCTTTCTTT.

The CDR3 loop is CASSHPQGGIRTEAFF. The CDR3 region has the DNA TGTGCCAGCAGCCACCCCCAGGGAGGGATCAGGACTGAAGCTTTCTTT. The chain couples TRBV14 to TRBJ1-1, with D possibly being TRBD1 (5 bases). The CDR3 has 16 residues. Germline lookup yields CDR1 SGHDN and CDR2 FVKESK. V dropped 3 bases and J dropped 5 bases, with 19 bases sitting between them.